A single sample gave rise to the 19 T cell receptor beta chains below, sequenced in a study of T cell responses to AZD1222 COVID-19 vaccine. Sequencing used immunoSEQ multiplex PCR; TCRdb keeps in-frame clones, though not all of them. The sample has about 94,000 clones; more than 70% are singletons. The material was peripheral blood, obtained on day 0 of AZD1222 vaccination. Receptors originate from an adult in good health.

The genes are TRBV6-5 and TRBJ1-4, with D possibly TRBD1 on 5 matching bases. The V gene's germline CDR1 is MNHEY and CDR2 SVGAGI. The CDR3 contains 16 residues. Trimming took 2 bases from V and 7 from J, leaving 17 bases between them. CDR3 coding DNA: TGTGCCAGCAGTTACCTCAGGAAAGGGGCGTCTGAAAAACTGTTTTTT. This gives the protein CASSYLRKGASEKLFF.

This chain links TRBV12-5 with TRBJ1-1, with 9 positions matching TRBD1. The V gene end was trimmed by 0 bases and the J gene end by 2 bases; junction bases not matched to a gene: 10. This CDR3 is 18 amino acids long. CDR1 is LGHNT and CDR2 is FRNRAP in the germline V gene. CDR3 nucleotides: TGTGCTAGTGGTTTGGTACTAGGGACAGGGTCGAGTAACACTGAAGCTTTCTTT. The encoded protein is CASGLVLGTGSSNTEAFF.

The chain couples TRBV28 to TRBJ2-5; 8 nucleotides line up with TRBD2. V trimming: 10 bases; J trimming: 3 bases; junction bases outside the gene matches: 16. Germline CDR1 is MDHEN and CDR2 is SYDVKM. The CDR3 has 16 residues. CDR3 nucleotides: TGTGCCACCCTCGCCCCCCCCGGACTAGCCGAAGAGACCCAGTACTTC. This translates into CATLAPPGLAEETQYF.

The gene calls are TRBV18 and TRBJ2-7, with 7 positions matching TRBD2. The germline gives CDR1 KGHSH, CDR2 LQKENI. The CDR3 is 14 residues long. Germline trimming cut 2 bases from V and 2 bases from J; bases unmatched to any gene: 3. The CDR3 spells CASSPGGRPYEQYF. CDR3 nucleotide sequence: TGTGCCAGCTCACCAGGCGGGAGACCCTACGAGCAGTACTTC. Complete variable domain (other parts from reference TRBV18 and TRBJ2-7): NAGVMQNPRHLVRRRGQEARLRCSPMKGHSHVYWYRQLPEEGLKFMVYLQKENIIDESGMPKERFSAEFPKEGPSILRIQQVVRGDSAAYFCASSPGGRPYEQYFGPGTRLTVT.

As DNA, the CDR3 is TGCGCCAGCAGCTTGGGCGGACAGGGGGGGACCGAGCAGTACTTC. Its protein product is CASSLGGQGGTEQYF. This chain connects TRBV5-1 to TRBJ2-7, with TRBD1 identical over 10 bases. The CDR3 covers 15 residues. Germline V gives CDR1 SGHRS, CDR2 YFSETQ. J lost 6 bases, V lost 0 bases, and 6 bases had no gene match.

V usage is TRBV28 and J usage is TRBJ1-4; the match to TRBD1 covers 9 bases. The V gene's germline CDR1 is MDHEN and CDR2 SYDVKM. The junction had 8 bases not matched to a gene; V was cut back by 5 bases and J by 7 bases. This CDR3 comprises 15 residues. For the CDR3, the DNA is TGTGCCAGCAGTATTACAGGGGGCAGGGGTGAAAAACTGTTTTTT. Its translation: CASSITGGRGEKLFF.

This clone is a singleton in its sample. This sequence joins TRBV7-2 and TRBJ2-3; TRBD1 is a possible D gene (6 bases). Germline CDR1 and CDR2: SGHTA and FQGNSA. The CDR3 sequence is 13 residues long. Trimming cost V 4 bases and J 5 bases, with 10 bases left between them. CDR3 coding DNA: TGTGCCAGCAGCTGGAAAGGGGGAGATACGCAGTATTTT. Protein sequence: CASSWKGGDTQYF. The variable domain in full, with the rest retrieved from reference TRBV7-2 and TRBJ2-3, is GAGVSQSPSNKVTEKGKDVELRCDPISGHTALYWYRQSLGQGLEFLIYFQGNSAPDKSGLPSDRFSAERTGGSVSTLTIQRTQQEDSAVYLCASSWKGGDTQYFGPGTRLTVL.

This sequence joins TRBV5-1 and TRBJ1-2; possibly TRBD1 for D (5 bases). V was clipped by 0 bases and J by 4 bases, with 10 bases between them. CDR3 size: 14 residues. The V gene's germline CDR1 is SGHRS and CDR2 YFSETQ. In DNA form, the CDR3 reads TGCGCCAGCAGCTTGGACGACAGCAGCTATGGCTACACCTTC. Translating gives CASSLDDSSYGYTF.

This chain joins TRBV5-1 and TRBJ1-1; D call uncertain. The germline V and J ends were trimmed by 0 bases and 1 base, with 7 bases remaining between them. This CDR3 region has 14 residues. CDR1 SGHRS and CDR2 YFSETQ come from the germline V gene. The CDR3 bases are TGCGCCAGCAGCTTGGTAGGGTGGAACACTGAAGCTTTCTTT. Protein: CASSLVGWNTEAFF. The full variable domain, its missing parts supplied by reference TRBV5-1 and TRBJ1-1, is KAGVTQTPRYLIKTRGQQVTLSCSPISGHRSVSWYQQTPGQGLQFLFEYFSETQRNKGNFPGRFSGRQFSNSRSEMNVSTLELGDSALYLCASSLVGWNTEAFFGQGTRLTVV.

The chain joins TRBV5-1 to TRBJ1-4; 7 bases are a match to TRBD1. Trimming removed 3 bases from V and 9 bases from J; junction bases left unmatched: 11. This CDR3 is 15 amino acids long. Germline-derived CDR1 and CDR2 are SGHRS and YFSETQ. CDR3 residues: CASSSGQQEGQKLFF. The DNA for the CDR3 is TGCGCCAGCAGCTCGGGACAGCAAGAGGGTCAAAAACTGTTTTTT.

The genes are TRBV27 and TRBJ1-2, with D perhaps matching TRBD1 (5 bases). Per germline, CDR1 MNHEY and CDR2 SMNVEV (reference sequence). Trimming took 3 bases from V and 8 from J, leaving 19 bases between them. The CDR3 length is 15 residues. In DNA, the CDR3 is TGTGCCAGCAGTTTCCGGGGCAGTGGAGCCTGGGGCTACACCTTC. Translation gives CASSFRGSGAWGYTF.

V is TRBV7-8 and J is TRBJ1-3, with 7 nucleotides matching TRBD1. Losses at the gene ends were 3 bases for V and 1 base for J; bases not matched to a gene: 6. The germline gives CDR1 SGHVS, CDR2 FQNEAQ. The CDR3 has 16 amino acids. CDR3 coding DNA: TGTGCCAGCAGCTTTATGAGGGGGCAGTCTGGAAACACCATATATTTT. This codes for CASSFMRGQSGNTIYF.

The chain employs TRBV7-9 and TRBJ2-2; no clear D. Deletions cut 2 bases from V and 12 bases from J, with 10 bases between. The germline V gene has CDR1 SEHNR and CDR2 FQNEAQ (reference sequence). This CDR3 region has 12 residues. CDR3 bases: TGTGCCAGCAGCTTATCTGAGAGGAAGCTGTTTTTT. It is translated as CASSLSERKLFF. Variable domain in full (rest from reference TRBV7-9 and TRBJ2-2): DTGVSQNPRHKITKRGQNVTFRCDPISEHNRLYWYRQTLGQGPEFLTYFQNEAQLEKSRLLSDRFSAERPKGSFSTLEIQRTEQGDSAMYLCASSLSERKLFFGEGSRLTVL.

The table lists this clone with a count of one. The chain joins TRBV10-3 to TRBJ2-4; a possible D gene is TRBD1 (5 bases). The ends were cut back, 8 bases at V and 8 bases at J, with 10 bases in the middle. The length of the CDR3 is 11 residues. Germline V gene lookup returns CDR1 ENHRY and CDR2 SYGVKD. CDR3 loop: CAIGAGHIQYF. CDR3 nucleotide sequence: TGTGCCATCGGTGCAGGGCACATTCAGTACTTC.

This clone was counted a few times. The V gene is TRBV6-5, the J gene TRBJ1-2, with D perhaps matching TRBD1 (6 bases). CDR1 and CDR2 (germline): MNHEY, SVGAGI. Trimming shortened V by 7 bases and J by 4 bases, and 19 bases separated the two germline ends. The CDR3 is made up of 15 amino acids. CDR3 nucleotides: TGTGCCAGCAATCAAAGGGGGGGGCATAGCTATGGCTACACCTTC. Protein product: CASNQRGGHSYGYTF.

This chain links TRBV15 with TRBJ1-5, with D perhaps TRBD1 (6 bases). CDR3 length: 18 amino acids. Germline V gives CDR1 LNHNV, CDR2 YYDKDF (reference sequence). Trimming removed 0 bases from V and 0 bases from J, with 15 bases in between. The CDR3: CATSRDHVGQNSNQPQHF. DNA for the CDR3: TGTGCCACCAGCAGAGATCACGTAGGACAGAATAGCAATCAGCCCCAGCATTTT.

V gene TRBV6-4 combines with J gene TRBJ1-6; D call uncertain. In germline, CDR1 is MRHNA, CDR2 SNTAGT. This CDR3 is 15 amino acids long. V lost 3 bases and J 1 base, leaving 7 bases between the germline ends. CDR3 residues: CASSERASYNSPLHF. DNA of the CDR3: TGTGCCAGCAGTGAGCGGGCGTCCTATAATTCACCCCTCCACTTT.

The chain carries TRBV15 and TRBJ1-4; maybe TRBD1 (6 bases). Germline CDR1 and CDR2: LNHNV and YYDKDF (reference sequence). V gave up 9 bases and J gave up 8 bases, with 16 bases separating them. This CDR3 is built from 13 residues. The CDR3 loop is CATQQQGGEKLFF. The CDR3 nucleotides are TGTGCCACACAACAACAGGGTGGGGAAAAACTGTTTTTT.

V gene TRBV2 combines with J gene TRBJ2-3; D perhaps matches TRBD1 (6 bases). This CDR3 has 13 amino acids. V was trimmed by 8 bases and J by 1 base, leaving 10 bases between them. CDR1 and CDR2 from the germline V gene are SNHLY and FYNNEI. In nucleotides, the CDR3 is TGTGCCAGCGGGGGCCCCCGCACAGATACGCAGTATTTT. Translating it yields CASGGPRTDTQYF.